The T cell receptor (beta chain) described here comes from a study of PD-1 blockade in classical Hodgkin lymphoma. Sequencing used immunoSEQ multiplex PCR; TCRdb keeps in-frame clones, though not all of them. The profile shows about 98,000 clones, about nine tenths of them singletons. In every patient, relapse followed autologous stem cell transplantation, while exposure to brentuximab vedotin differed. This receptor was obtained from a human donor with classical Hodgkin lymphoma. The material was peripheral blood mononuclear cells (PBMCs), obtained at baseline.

The DNA for the CDR3 is TGTGCCAGCAGTTACTCGGGACTAGCGGGAGCTGGGACCCAGTACTTC. This codes for CASSYSGLAGAGTQYF. The chain joins TRBV6-5 to TRBJ2-5; 14 bases align to TRBD2. This CDR3 region has 16 residues. Trimming removed 0 bases from V and 7 bases from J; junction bases left unmatched: 4. The germline CDR1 and CDR2 sequences are MNHEY and SVGAGI.